This TCR beta chain is drawn from a study of molecular identifiers for immune sequencing clone quantification. Study-level points and caveats: It was shown that clones above 20 RNA copies held over 99% of effector molecules, but under 1% in naive cells.

Regarding this clonotype: Its antigen is still unknown.

TCRdb used MiXCR to reprocess the PCR reads, holding one entry per CDR3 protein. The sample records about 500,000 distinct CDR3 sequences, about a fifth being singletons. Per the germline V gene, CDR1 is LNHDA and CDR2 is SQIVND (reference sequence). This CDR3 is 16 amino acids long. Deletions cut 4 bases from V and 1 base from J, with 11 bases between. This clonotype was obtained from a human donor in good health. Some libraries in this study had Jurkat cell RNA spiked in. Sequencing input: naive CD8+ T cells from blood, with Jurkat cell RNA spiked in. Regarding subset: FACS-sorted CD8+CD4-CCR7+CD45RA+ naive T cells. This rearrangement joins TRBV19 to TRBJ2-6; no definite D call. The CDR3: CASSTPSGSGANVLTF. The CDR3 nucleotides read TGTGCCAGTAGTACCCCCTCAGGATCTGGGGCCAACGTCCTGACTTTC.